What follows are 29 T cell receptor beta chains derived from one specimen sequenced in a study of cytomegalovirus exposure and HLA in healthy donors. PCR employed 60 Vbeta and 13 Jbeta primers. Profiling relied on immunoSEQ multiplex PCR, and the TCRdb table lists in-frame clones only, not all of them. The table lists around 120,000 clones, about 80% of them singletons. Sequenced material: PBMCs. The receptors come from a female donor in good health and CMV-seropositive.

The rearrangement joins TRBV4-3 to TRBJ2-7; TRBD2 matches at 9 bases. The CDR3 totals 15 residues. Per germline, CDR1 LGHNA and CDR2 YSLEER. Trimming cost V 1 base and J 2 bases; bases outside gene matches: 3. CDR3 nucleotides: TGCGCCAGCAGCCAAGGAAGCGGGGGGACCTACGAGCAGTACTTC. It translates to CASSQGSGGTYEQYF.

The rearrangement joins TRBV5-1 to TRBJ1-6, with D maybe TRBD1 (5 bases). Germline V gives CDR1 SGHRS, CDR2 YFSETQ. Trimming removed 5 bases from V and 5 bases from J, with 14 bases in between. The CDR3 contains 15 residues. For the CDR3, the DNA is TGCGCCAGCAGTTCAGAAGGGGAAGATAATTCACCCCTCCACTTT. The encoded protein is CASSSEGEDNSPLHF.

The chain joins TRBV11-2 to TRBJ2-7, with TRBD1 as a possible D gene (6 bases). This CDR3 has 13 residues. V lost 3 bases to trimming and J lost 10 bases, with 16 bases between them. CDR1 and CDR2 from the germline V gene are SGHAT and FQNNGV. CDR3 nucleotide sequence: TGTGCCAGCAGCTTCAACCGGGACAAGGAACAGTACTTC. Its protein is CASSFNRDKEQYF.

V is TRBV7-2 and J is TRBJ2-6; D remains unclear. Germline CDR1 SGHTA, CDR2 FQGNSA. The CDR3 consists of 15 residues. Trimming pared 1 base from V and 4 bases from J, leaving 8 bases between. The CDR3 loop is CASSLDRSGANVLTF. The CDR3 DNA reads TGTGCCAGCAGCTTAGATAGATCAGGGGCCAACGTCCTGACTTTC.

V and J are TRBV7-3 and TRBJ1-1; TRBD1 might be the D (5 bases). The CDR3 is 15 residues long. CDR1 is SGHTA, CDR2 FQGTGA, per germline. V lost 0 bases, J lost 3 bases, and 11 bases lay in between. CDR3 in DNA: TGTGCCAGCAGCTTAACGCCAGGGATGGACACTGAAGCTTTCTTT. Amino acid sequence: CASSLTPGMDTEAFF. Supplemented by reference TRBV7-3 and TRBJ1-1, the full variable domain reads GAGVSQTPSNKVTEKGKYVELRCDPISGHTALYWYRQSLGQGPEFLIYFQGTGAADDSGLPNDRFFAVRPEGSVSTLKIQRTERGDSAVYLCASSLTPGMDTEAFFGQGTRLTVV.

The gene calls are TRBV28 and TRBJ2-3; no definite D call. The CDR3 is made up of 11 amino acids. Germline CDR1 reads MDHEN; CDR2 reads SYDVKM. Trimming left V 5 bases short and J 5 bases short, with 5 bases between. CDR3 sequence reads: CASSPRDTQYF. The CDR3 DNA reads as TGTGCCAGCAGTCCTCGAGATACGCAGTATTTT.

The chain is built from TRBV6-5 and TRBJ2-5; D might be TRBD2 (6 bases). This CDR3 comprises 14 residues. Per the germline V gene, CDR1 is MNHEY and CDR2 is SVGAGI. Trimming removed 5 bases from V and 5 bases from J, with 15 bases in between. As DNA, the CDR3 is TGTGCCAGCAGTACTGGGCCGGGGGTCGAGACCCAGTACTTC. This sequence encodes CASSTGPGVETQYF.

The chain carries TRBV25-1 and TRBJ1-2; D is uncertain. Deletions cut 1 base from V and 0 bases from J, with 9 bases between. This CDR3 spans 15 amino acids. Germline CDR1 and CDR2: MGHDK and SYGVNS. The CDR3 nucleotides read TGTGCCAGCAGTGAATCCGAAGGAGCTAACTATGGCTACACCTTC. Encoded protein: CASSESEGANYGYTF.

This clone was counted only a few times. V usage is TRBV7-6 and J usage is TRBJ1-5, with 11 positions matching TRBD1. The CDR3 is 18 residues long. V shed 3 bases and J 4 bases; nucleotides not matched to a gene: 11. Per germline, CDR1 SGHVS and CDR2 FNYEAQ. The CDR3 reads CASSLGQGGVGGNQPQHF. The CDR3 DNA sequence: TGTGCCAGCAGCTTGGGACAGGGGGGGGTTGGTGGTAATCAGCCCCAGCATTTT.

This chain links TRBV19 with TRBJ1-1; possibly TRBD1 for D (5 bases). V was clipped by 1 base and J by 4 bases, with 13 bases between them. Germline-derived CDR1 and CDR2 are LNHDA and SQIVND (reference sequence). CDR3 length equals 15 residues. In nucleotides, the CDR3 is TGTGCCAGTAGTATAGGATTCGGGGGTAGCACTGAAGCTTTCTTT. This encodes CASSIGFGGSTEAFF.

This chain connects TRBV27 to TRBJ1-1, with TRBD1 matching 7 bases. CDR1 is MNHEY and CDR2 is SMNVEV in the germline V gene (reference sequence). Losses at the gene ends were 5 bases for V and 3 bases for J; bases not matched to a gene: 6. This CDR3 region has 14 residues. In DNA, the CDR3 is TGTGCCAGCAGTCCTGGGACAGACTACACTGAAGCTTTCTTT. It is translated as CASSPGTDYTEAFF.

CDR3 nucleotide sequence: TGTGCCAGTAGCGAGGGGGCAGCTACTGAAGCTTTCTTT. This sequence encodes CASSEGAATEAFF. The rearrangement uses TRBV19 and TRBJ1-1, with 7 bases fitting TRBD1. The CDR3 is 13 residues long. The germline CDR1 and CDR2 sequences are LNHDA and SQIVND (reference sequence). V shed 6 bases, J shed 5 bases, and the junction held 6 bases outside the gene matches.

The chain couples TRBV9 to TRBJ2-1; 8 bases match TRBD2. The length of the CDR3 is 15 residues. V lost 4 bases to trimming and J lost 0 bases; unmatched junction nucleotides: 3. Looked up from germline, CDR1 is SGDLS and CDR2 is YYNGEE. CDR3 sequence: CASSPGTSSYNEQFF. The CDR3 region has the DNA TGTGCCAGCAGCCCCGGGACTAGCTCCTACAATGAGCAGTTCTTC. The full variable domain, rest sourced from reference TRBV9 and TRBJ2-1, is DSGVTQTPKHLITATGQRVTLRCSPRSGDLSVYWYQQSLDQGLQFLIQYYNGEERAKGNILERFSAQQFPDLHSELNLSSLELGDSALYFCASSPGTSSYNEQFFGPGTRLTVL.

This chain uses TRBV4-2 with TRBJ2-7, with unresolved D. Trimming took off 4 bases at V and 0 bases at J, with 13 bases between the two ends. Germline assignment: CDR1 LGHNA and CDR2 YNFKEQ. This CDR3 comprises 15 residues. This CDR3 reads CASSPQQVTSYEQYF. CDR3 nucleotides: TGTGCCAGCAGCCCGCAGCAGGTTACCTCCTACGAGCAGTACTTC.

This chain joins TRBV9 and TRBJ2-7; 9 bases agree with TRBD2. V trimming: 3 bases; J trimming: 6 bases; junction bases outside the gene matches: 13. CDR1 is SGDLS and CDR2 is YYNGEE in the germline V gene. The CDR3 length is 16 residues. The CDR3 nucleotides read TGTGCCAGCAGCGAGACCGGGACTAGCTTTCCGGGCGAGCAGTACTTC. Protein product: CASSETGTSFPGEQYF.

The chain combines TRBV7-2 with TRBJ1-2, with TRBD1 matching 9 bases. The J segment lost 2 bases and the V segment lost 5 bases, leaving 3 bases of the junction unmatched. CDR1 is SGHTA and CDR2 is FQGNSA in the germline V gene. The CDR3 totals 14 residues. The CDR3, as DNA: TGTGCCAGCAGCCCGGGACAGGGAAACTATGGCTACACCTTC. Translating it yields CASSPGQGNYGYTF.

CDR3 loop: CASSLRGSYNEQFF. The DNA for the CDR3 is TGTGCCAGCAGTTTGCGGGGCTCCTACAATGAGCAGTTCTTC. The V call is TRBV28, the J call TRBJ2-1; TRBD2 might be the D (6 bases). The CDR3 spans 14 residues. Trimming took off 3 bases at V and 0 bases at J, with 6 bases between the two ends. Germline-derived CDR1 and CDR2 are MDHEN and SYDVKM.

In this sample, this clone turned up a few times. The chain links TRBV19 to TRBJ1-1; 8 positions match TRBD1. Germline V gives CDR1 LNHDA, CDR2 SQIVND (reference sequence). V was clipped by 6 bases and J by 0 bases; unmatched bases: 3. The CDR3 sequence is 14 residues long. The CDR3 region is CASRTTGVNTEAFF. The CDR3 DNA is TGTGCCAGTAGGACGACAGGGGTGAACACTGAAGCTTTCTTT. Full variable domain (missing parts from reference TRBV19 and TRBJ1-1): DGGITQSPKYLFRKEGQNVTLSCEQNLNHDAMYWYRQDPGQGLRLIYYSQIVNDFQKGDIAEGYSVSREKKESFPLTVTSAQKNPTAFYLCASRTTGVNTEAFFGQGTRLTVV.

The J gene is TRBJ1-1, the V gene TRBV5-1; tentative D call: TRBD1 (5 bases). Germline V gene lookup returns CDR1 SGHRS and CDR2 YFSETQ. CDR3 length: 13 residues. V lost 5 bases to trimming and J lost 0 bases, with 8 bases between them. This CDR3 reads CASSGALNTEAFF. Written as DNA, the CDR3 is TGCGCCAGCAGTGGGGCCCTGAACACTGAAGCTTTCTTT.

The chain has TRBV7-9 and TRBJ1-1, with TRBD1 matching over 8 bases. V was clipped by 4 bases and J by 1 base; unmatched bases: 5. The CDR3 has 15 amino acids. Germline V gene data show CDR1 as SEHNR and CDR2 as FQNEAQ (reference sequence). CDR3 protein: CASSSPGTGNTEAFF. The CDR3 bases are TGTGCCAGCAGCTCCCCCGGGACAGGGAACACTGAAGCTTTCTTT.

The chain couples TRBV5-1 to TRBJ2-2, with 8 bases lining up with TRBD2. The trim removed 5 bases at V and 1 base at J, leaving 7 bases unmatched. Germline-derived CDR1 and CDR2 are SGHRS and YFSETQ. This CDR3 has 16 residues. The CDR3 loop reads CASSYGTRMNTGELFF. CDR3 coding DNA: TGCGCCAGCAGTTACGGGACTAGGATGAACACCGGGGAGCTGTTTTTT.

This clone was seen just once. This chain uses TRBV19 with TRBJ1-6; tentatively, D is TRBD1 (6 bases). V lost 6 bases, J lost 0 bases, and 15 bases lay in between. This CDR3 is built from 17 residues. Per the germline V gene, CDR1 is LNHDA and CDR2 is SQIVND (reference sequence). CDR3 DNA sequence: TGTGCCAGTAGCCCAACCCAGGGGAGCTCCTATAATTCACCCCTCCACTTT. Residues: CASSPTQGSSYNSPLHF.

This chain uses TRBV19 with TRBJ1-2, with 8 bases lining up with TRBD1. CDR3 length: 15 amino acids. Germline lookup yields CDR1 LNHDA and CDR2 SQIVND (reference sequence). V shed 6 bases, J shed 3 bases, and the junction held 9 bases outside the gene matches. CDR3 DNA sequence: TGTGCCAGTAGCCTCGGACAGGGCGTCGACTATGGCTACACCTTC. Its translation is CASSLGQGVDYGYTF.

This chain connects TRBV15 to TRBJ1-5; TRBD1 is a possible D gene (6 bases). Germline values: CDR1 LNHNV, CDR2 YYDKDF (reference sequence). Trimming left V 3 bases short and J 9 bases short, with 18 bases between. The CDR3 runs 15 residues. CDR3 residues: CATSSNRQGRRPQHF. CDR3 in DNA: TGTGCCACCAGCAGTAACAGGCAGGGGCGCCGGCCCCAGCATTTT.

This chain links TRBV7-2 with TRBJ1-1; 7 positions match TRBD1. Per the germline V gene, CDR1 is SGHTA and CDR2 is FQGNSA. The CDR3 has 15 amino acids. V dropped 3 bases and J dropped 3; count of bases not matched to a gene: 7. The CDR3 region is CASSLRGLRDTEAFF. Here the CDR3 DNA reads TGTGCCAGCAGCTTGAGGGGGCTTAGGGACACTGAAGCTTTCTTT.

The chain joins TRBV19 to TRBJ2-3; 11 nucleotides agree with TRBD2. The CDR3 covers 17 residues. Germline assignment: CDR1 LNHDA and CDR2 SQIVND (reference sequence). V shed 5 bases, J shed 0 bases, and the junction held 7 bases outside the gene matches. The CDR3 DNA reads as TGTGCCAGTAGTTCATGGGGGACTAGCGGTAGCACAGATACGCAGTATTTT. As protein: CASSSWGTSGSTDTQYF.

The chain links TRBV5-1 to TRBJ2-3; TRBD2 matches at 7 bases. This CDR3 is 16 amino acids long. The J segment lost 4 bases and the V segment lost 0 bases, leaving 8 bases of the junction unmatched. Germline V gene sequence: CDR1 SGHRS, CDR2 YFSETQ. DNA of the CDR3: TGCGCCAGCAGCTTGGGAGCGGGGCCCCTGTCAGATACGCAGTATTTT. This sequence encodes CASSLGAGPLSDTQYF. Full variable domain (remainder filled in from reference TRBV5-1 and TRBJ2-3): KAGVTQTPRYLIKTRGQQVTLSCSPISGHRSVSWYQQTPGQGLQFLFEYFSETQRNKGNFPGRFSGRQFSNSRSEMNVSTLELGDSALYLCASSLGAGPLSDTQYFGPGTRLTVL.

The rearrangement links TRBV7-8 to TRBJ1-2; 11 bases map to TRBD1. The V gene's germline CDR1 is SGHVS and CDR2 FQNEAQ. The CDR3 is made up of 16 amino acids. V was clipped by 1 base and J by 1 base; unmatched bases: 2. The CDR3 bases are TGTGCCAGCAGCTTAGTGGGACAGGGGGTTAACTATGGCTACACCTTC. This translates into CASSLVGQGVNYGYTF. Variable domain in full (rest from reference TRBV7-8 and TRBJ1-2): GAGVSQSPRYKVAKRGQDVALRCDPISGHVSLFWYQQALGQGPEFLTYFQNEAQLDKSGLPSDRFFAERPEGSVSTLKIQRTQQEDSAVYLCASSLVGQGVNYGYTFGSGTRLTVV.

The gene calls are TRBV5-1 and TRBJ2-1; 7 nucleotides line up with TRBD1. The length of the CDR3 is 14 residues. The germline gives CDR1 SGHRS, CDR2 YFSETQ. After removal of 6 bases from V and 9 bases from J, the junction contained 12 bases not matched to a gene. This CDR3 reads CASTTGASKTEQFF. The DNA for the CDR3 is TGCGCCAGCACAACAGGGGCGTCCAAGACTGAGCAGTTCTTC.